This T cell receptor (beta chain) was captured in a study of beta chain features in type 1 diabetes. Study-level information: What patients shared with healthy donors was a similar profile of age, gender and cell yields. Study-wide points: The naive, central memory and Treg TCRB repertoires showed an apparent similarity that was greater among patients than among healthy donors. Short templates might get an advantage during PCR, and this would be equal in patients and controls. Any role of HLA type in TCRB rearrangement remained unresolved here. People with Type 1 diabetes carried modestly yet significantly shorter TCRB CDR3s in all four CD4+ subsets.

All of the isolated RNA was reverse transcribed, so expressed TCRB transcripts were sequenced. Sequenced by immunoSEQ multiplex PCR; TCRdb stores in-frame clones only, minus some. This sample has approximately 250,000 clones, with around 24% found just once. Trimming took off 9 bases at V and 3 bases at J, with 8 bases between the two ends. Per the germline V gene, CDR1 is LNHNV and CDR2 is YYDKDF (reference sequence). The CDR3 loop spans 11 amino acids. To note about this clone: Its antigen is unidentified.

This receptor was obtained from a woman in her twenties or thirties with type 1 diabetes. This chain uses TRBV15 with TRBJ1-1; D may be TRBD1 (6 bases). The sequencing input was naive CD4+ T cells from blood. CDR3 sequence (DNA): TGTGCCACGTCAGGGGACACTGAAGCTTTCTTT. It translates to CATSGDTEAFF.